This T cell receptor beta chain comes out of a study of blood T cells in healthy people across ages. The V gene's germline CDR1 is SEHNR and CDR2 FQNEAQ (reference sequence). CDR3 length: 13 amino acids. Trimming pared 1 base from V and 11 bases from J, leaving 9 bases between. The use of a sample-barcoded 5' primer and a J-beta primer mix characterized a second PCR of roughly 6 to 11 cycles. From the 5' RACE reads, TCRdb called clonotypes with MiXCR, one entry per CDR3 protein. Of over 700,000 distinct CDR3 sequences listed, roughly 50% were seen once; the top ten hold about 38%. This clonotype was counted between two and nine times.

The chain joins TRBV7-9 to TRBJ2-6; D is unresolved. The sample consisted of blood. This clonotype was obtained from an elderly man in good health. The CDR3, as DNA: TGTGCCAGCAGCTTAGTAGGTTCGGACGTCCTGACTTTC. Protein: CASSLVGSDVLTF.